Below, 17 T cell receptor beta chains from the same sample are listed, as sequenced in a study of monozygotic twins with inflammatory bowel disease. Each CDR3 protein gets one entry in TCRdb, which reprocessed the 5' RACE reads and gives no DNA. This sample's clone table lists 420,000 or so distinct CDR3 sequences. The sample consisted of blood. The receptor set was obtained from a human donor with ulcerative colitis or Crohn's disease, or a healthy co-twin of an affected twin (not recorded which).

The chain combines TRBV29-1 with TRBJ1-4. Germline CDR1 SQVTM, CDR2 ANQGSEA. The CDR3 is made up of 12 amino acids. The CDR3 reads CSVGDQREKLFF.

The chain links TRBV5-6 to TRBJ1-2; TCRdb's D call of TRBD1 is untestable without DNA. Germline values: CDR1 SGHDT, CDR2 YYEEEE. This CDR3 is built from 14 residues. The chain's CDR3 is CASSLHRTSYGYTF.

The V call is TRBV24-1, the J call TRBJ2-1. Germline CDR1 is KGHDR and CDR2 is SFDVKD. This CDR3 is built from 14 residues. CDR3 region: CATSQGATYNEQFF.

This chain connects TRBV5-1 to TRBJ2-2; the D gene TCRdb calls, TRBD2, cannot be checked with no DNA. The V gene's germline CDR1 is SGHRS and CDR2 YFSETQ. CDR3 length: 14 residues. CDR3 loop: CASSFTSAGGELFF.

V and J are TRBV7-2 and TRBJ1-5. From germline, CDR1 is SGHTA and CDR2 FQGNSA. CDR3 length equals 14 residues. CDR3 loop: CASSLESLNQPQHF.

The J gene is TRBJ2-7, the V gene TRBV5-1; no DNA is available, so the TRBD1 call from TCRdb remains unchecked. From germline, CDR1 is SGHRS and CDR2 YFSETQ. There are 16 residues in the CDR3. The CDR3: CASSLGSVGTPGEQYF.

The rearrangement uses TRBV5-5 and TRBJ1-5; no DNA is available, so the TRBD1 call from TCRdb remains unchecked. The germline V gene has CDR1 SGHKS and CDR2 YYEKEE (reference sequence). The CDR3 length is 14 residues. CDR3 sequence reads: CASSLRDRGQPQHF. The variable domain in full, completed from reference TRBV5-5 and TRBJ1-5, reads DAGVTQSPTHLIKTRGQQVTLRCSPISGHKSVSWYQQVLGQGPQFIFQYYEKEERGRGNFPDRFSARQFPNYSSELNVNALLLGDSALYLCASSLRDRGQPQHFGDGTRLSIL.

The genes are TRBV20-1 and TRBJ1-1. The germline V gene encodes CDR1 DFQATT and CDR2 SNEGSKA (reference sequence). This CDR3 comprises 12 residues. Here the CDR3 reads CSATGLNTEAFF.

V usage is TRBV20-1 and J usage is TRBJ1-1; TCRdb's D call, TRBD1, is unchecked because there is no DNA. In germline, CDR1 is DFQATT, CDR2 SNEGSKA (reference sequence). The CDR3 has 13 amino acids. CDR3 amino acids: CSANLQGGGEAFF.

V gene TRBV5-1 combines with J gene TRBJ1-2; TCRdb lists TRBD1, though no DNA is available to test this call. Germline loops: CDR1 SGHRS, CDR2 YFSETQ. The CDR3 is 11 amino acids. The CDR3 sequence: CASQTGGGYTF. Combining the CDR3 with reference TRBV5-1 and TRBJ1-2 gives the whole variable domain KAGVTQTPRYLIKTRGQQVTLSCSPISGHRSVSWYQQTPGQGLQFLFEYFSETQRNKGNFPGRFSGRQFSNSRSEMNVSTLELGDSALYLCASQTGGGYTFGSGTRLTVV.

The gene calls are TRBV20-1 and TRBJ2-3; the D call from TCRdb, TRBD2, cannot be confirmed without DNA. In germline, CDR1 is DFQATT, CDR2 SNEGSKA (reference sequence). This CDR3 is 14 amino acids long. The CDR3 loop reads CTPGLAGGTDTQYF.

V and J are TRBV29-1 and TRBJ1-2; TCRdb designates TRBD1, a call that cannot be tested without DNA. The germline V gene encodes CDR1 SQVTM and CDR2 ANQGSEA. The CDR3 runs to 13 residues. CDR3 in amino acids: CSVPSGQSYGYTF.

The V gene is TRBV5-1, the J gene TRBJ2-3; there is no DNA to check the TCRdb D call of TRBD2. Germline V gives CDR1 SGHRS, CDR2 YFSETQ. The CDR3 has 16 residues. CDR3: CASSPATSGHTDTQYF.

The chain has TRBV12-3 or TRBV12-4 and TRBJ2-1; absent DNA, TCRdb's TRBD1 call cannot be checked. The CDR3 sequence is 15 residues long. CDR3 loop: CASSSRGQGNNEQFF.

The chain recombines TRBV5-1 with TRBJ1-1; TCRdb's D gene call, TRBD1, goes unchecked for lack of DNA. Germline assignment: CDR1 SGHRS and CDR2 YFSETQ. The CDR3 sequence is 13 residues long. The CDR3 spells CASSEAGTPEAFF.

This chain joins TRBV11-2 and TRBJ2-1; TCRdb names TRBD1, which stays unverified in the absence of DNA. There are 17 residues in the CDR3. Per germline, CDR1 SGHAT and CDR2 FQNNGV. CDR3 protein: CASSSSSRGGSYNEQFF.

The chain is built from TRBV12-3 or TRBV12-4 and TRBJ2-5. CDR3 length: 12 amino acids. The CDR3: CASSPSPTTQYF.